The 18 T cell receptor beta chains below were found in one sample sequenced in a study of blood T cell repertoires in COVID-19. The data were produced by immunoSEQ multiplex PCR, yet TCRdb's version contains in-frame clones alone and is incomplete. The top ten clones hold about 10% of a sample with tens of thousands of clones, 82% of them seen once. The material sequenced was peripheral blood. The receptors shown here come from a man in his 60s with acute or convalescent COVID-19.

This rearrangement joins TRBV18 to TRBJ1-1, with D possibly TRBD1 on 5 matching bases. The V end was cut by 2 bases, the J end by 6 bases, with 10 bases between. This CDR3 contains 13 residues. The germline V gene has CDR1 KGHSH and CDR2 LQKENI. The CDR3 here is CASSPRGGAEAFF. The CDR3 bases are TGTGCCAGCTCACCAAGGGGAGGGGCTGAAGCTTTCTTT.

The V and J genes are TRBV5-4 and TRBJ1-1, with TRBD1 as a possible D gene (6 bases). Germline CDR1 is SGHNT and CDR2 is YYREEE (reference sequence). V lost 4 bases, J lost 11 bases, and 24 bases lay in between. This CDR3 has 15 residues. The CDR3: CASSRETGPGREAFF. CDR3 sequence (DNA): TGTGCCAGCAGCAGAGAGACAGGCCCTGGTAGGGAGGCTTTCTTT.

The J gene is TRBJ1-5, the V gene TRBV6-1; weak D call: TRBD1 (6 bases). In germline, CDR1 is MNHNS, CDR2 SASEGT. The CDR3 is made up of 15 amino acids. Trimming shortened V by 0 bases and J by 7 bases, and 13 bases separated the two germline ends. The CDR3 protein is CASSEAGGQQQPQHF. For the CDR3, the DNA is TGTGCCAGCAGTGAAGCTGGGGGACAACAGCAGCCCCAGCATTTT.

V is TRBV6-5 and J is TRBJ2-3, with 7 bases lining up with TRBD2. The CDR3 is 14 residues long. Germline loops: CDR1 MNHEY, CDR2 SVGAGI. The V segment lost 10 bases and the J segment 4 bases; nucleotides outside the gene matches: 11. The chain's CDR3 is CATMGGGLADTQYF. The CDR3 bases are TGTGCCACCATGGGGGGGGGATTGGCAGATACGCAGTATTTT.

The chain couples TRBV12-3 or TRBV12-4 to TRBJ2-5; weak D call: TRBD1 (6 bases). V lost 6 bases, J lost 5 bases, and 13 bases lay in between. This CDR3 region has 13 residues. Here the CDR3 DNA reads TGTGCCAGCAGCCGTGGGGGCTGGGAGACCCAGTACTTC. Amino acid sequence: CASSRGGWETQYF.

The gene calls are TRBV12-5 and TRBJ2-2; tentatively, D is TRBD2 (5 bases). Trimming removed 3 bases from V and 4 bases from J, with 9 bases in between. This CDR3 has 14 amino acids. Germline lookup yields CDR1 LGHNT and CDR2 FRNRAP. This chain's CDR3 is CASGLAAGTGELFF. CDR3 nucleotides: TGTGCTAGTGGTTTAGCTGCGGGCACCGGGGAGCTGTTTTTT.

CDR3: CASSLGVAAYNEQFF. The CDR3 region has the DNA TGTGCCAGCTCCCTCGGAGTAGCAGCTTACAATGAGCAGTTCTTC. V usage is TRBV18 and J usage is TRBJ2-1; D unclear. This CDR3 contains 15 residues. Trimming cost V 6 bases and J 4 bases, with 16 bases left between them. Germline loops: CDR1 KGHSH, CDR2 LQKENI.

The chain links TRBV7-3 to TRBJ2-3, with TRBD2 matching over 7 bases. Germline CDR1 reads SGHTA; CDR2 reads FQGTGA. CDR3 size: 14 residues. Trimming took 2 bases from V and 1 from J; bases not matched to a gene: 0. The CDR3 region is CASSLAGGTDTQYF. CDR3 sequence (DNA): TGTGCCAGCAGCTTAGCGGGGGGCACAGATACGCAGTATTTT.

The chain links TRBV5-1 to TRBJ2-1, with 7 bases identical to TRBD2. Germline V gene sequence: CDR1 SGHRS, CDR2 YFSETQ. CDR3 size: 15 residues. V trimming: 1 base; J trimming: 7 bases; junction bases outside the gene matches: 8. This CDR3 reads CASSLSSSGGNEQFF. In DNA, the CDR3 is TGCGCCAGCAGCTTGTCGTCTAGCGGTGGGAATGAGCAGTTCTTC.

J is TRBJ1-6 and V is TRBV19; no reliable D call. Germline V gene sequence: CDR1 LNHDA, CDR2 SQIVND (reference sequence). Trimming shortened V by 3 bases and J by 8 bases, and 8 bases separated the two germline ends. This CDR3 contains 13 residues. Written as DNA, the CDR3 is TGTGCCAGTAGTATGAGCCGGGATTCACCCCTCCACTTT. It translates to CASSMSRDSPLHF.

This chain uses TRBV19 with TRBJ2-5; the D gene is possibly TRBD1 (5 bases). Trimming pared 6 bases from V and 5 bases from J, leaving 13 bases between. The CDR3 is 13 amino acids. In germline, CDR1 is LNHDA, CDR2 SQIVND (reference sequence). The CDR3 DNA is TGTGCCAGTAGGGGCAGCCCAGGGGAGACCCAGTACTTC. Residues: CASRGSPGETQYF.

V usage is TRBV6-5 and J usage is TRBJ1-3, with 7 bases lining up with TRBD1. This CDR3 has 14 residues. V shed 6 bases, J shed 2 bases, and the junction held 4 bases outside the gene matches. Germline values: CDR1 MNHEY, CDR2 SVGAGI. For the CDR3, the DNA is TGTGCCAGCAGCAGGGGGACAGCTGGAAACACCATATATTTT. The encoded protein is CASSRGTAGNTIYF.

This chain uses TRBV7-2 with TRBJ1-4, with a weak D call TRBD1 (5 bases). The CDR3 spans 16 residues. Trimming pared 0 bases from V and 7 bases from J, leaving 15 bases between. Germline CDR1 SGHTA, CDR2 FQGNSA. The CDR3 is CASSLAPAGGGEKLFF. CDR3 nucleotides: TGTGCCAGCAGCTTAGCCCCGGCGGGGGGGGGTGAAAAACTGTTTTTT.

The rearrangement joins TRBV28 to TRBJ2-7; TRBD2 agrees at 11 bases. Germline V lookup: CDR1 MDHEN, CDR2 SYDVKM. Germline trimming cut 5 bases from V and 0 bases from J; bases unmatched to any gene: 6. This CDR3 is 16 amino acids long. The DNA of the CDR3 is TGTGCCAGCAGTGTGGGACTAGCGGTAATCTCCTACGAGCAGTACTTC. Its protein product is CASSVGLAVISYEQYF.

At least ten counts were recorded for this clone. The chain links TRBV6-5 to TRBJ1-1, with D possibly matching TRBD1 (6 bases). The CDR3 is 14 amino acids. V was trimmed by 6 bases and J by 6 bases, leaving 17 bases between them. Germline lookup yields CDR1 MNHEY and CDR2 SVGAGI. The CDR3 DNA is TGTGCCAGCAGAGGACAGCTAGGGATCGCTGAAGCTTTCTTT. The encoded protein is CASRGQLGIAEAFF.

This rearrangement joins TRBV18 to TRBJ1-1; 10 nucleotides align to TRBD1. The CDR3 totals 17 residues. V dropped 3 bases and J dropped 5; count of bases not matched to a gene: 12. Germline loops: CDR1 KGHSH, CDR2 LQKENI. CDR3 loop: CASSPQRTGGIGTEAFF. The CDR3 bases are TGTGCCAGCTCACCCCAAAGGACAGGGGGGATAGGGACTGAAGCTTTCTTT.

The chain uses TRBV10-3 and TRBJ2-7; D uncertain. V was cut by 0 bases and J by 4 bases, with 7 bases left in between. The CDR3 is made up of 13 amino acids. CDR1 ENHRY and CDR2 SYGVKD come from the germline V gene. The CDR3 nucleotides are TGTGCCATCAGTGAGTCTAGAGAGTACGAGCAGTACTTC. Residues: CAISESREYEQYF.

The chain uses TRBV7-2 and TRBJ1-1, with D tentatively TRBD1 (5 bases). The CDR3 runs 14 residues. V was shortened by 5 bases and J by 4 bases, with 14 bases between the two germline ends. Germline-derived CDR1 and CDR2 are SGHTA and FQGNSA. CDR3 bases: TGTGCCAGCAGCCGTCTTAGCAGGGCCACTGAAGCTTTCTTT. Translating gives CASSRLSRATEAFF.